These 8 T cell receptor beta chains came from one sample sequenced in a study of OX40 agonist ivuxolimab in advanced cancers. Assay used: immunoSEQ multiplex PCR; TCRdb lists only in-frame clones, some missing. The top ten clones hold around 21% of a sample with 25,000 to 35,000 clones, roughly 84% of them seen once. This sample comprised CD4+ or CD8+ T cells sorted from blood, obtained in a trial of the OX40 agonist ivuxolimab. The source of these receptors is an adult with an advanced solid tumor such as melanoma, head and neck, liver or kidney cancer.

This CDR3 reads CASSEAGWETQYF. As DNA, the CDR3 is TGTGCCAGCAGTGAGGCAGGGTGGGAGACCCAGTACTTC. The chain uses TRBV2 and TRBJ2-5; a weak D match, TRBD1 (5 bases). Germline V gene data show CDR1 as SNHLY and CDR2 as FYNNEI. The CDR3 totals 13 residues. Trimming took 3 bases from V and 5 from J, leaving 10 bases between them. The variable domain in full, with the rest retrieved from reference TRBV2 and TRBJ2-5, is EPEVTQTPSHQVTQMGQEVILRCVPISNHLYFYWYRQILGQKVEFLVSFYNNEISEKSEIFDDQFSVERPDGSNFTLKIRSTKLEDSAMYFCASSEAGWETQYFGPGTRLLVL.

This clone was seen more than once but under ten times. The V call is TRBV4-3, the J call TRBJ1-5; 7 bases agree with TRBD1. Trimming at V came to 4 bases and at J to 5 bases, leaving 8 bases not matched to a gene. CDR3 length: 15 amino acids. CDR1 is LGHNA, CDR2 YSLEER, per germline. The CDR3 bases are TGCGCCAGCAGCCTCAACAGGGGAACTCATCAGCCCCAGCATTTT. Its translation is CASSLNRGTHQPQHF.

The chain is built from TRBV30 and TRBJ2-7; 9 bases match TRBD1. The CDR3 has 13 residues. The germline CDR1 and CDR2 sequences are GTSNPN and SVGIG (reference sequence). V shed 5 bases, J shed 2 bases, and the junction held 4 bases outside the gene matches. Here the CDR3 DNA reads TGTGCCTGGGACAGGGGGGGTACCTACGAGCAGTACTTC. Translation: CAWDRGGTYEQYF.

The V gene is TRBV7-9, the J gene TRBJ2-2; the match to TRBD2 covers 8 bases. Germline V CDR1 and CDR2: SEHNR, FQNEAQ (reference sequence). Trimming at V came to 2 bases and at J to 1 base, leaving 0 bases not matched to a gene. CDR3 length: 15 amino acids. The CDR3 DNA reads TGTGCCAGCAGCTTAAGCGGGGGGAACACCGGGGAGCTGTTTTTT. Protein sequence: CASSLSGGNTGELFF.

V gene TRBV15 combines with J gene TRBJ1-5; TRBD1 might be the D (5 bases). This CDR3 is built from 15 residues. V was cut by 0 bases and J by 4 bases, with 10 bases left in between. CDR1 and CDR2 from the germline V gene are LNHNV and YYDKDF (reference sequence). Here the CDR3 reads CATSREGDRNQPQHF. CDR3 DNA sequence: TGTGCCACCAGCAGAGAAGGGGACCGAAATCAGCCCCAGCATTTT.

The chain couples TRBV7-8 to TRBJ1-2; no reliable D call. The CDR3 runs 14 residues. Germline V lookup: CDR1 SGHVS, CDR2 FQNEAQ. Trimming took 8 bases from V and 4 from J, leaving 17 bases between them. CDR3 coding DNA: TGTGCCAGCCGCCCGGGCGCGGCTATCTATGGCTACACCTTC. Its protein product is CASRPGAAIYGYTF.

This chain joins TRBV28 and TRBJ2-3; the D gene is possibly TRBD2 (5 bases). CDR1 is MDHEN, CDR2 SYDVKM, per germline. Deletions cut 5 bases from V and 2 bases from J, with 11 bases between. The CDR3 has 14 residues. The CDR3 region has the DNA TGTGCCAGCAGTCGCGGGCTTTACACAGATACGCAGTATTTT. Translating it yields CASSRGLYTDTQYF.

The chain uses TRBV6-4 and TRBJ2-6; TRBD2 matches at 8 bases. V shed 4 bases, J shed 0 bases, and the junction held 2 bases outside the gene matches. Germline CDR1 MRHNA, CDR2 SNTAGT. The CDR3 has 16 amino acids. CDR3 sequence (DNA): TGTGCCAGCAGTGGGGGGACTAGCTCTGGGGCCAACGTCCTGACTTTC. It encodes CASSGGTSSGANVLTF.